Listed below are T cell receptor beta chains from one sample, sequenced in a study of T cell responses to AZD1222 COVID-19 vaccine. TCRdb's copy holds only in-frame clones and misses some; the assay was immunoSEQ multiplex PCR. In the table there are 150,000 to 200,000 clones, about 92% of which are singletons. The sample here was peripheral blood, taken 28 days after the second AZD1222 dose. Receptor source: an adult who received the AZD1222 COVID-19 vaccine. CDR3s include the opening cysteine and the closing phenylalanine or tryptophan. Each record gives: V gene, clone size, D gene, J gene, CDR3 protein, CDR3 DNA. A D gene is named only where the DNA matches it firmly. Some rows mark clone size as missing; the rest say once, few, many or name a class of expanded clone.

TRBV28,-,-,TRBJ1-1,CASSLPVGVTEAFF,TGTGCCAGCAGTTTACCTGTTGGGGTTACTGAAGCTTTCTTT
TRBV12-3/TRBV12-4,-,-,TRBJ2-2,CASSLPPGELFF,TGTGCCAGCAGTTTACCCCCCGGGGAGCTGTTTTTT
TRBV19,-,TRBD1,TRBJ1-5,CASSIVGTGVQPQHF,TGTGCCAGTAGTATAGTGGGGACAGGGGTTCAGCCCCAGCATTTT
TRBV7-2,-,TRBD2,TRBJ2-7,CASSLSGGLYEQYF,TGTGCCAGCAGCCTGAGCGGGGGTTTGTACGAGCAGTACTTC
TRBV7-2,once,TRBD2,TRBJ2-3,CASSLGLAGAPSTDTQYF,TGTGCCAGCAGCTTAGGACTAGCGGGGGCCCCTAGCACAGATACGCAGTATTTT
TRBV5-1,-,-,TRBJ1-5,CASSLEGSNQPQHF,TGCGCCAGCAGCTTGGAAGGTAGCAATCAGCCCCAGCATTTT
TRBV18,-,-,TRBJ1-2,CASSPRPTEGYGYTF,TGTGCCAGCTCACCAAGACCCACGGAGGGGTATGGCTACACCTTC
TRBV27,once,-,TRBJ1-2,CASSLSQTAYGYTF,TGTGCCAGCAGTTTATCGCAGACAGCCTATGGCTACACCTTC
TRBV14,-,TRBD2,TRBJ2-7,CASSQAMFCAGGPHEQYF,TGTGCCAGCAGCCAAGCGATGTTTTGTGCGGGAGGGCCGCACGAGCAGTACTTC
TRBV6-5,-,TRBD1,TRBJ1-1,CAIFDRGDTEAFF,TGTGCCATCTTCGACAGGGGTGACACTGAAGCTTTCTTT
TRBV30,-,-,TRBJ2-1,CAWSPERDEQFF,TGTGCCTGGAGTCCAGAAAGAGATGAGCAGTTCTTC
TRBV5-4,-,-,TRBJ2-3,CAFMGVKDTDTQYF,TGTGCCTTCATGGGCGTCAAAGACACAGATACGCAGTATTTT
TRBV6-4,-,-,TRBJ2-6,CASSDSTSGANVLTF,TGTGCCAGCAGTGACTCCACCTCTGGGGCCAACGTCCTGACTTTC
TRBV6-6,few,-,TRBJ1-2,CASFGQGAERTF,-
TRBV6-6,-,-,TRBJ2-7,CATVRPGDEQYF,TGTGCCACCGTCAGGCCGGGGGACGAGCAGTACTTC
TRBV9,-,-,TRBJ1-1,CASSVGAHTEAFF,TGTGCCAGCAGCGTAGGGGCTCACACTGAAGCTTTCTTT
TRBV7-9,-,TRBD2,TRBJ2-3,CASSFGLAGTTDTQYF,TGTGCCAGCAGCTTTGGTTTAGCGGGAACCACAGATACGCAGTATTTT
TRBV25-1,-,TRBD1,TRBJ1-2,CASSEDRGRNYGYTF,TGTGCCAGCAGTGAGGACAGGGGGCGAAACTATGGCTACACCTTC
TRBV6-5,-,-,TRBJ2-3,CASKGGSHTDTQYF,TGTGCCAGCAAAGGTGGGAGTCACACAGATACGCAGTATTTT
TRBV15,few,TRBD1,TRBJ1-6,CATSRKQGTNNSPLHF,TGTGCCACCAGCAGGAAACAGGGGACAAATAATTCACCCCTCCACTTT
TRBV28,-,-,TRBJ1-1,CASRTGNTEAFF,TGTGCCAGCAGGACAGGAAACACTGAAGCTTTCTTT
TRBV5-5,once,-,TRBJ2-3,CASSLGDSDTQYF,TGTGCCAGCAGCCTAGGGGACTCTGATACGCAGTATTTT
TRBV7-6,-,-,TRBJ1-2,CASSLEDGFNYGYTF,TGTGCCAGCAGCTTAGAGGACGGTTTTAACTATGGCTACACCTTC
TRBV28,-,-,TRBJ2-7,CASSGGWNYEQYF,TGTGCCAGCAGTGGCGGGTGGAACTACGAGCAGTACTTC
TRBV12-5,-,-,TRBJ1-1,CASGPGRAPATEAFF,TGTGCTAGTGGGCCGGGGCGGGCGCCAGCCACTGAAGCTTTCTTT
TRBV28,-,TRBD1,TRBJ1-1,CASRRGQGATEAFF,TGTGCCAGCAGAAGGGGACAGGGGGCCACTGAAGCTTTCTTT
TRBV29-1,-,TRBD1,TRBJ2-5,CSVKQGAETQYF,TGCAGCGTCAAACAGGGGGCAGAGACCCAGTACTTC
TRBV27,-,-,TRBJ1-1,CAVSLREDTEAFF,TGTGCCGTCTCCCTCAGGGAAGACACTGAAGCTTTCTTT
TRBV28,-,-,TRBJ2-6,CASSFLSSGANVLTF,TGTGCCAGCAGTTTTTTGAGCTCTGGGGCCAACGTCCTGACTTTC
TRBV6-6,once,-,TRBJ1-2,CALRLGQGYYGYTF,TGTGCCCTTAGGTTGGGTCAGGGGTACTATGGCTACACCTTC
TRBV6-1,-,-,TRBJ1-5,CASSEARFQPQHF,TGTGCCAGCAGTGAAGCGAGGTTTCAGCCCCAGCATTTT
TRBV27,-,TRBD2,TRBJ2-3,CASSLWGLAGTDTQYF,TGTGCCAGCAGTTTATGGGGACTAGCGGGCACAGATACGCAGTATTTT
TRBV10-3,-,-,TRBJ2-2,CAISELQSLDTGELFF,TGTGCCATCAGTGAGTTACAGTCCCTCGACACCGGGGAGCTGTTTTTT
TRBV7-2,-,-,TRBJ2-6,CASSLDLSGANVLTF,TGTGCCAGCAGCTTAGATCTCTCTGGGGCCAACGTCCTGACTTTC
TRBV12-3/TRBV12-4,-,TRBD1,TRBJ1-2,CASSSARGLGYTF,TGTGCCAGCAGTTCGGCGAGGGGGCTGGGCTACACCTTC
TRBV5-1,-,-,TRBJ1-3,CASSLPTQGSNTIYF,TGCGCCAGCAGCTTACCGACTCAGGGTTCCAACACCATATATTTT
TRBV6-1,-,-,TRBJ2-1,CASSERGSAFYNEQFF,TGTGCCAGCAGTGAACGTGGTAGCGCTTTCTACAATGAGCAGTTCTTC
TRBV18,-,-,TRBJ2-7,CASSPLGGDGYEQYF,TGTGCCAGCTCCCCCCTGGGGGGTGATGGGTACGAGCAGTACTTC
TRBV5-1,-,-,TRBJ1-6,CASRGSPLHF,TGCGCCAGCCGAGGTTCACCCCTCCACTTT
TRBV9,few,TRBD1,TRBJ1-4,CASSMGQLTSNEKLFF,TGTGCCAGCAGCATGGGACAGCTCACCTCTAATGAAAAACTGTTTTTT
TRBV6-6,-,TRBD2,TRBJ2-1,CASSSPVSGGLNEQFF,TGTGCCAGCAGTTCACCAGTGAGCGGGGGCCTCAATGAGCAGTTCTTC
TRBV6-5,-,-,TRBJ1-2,CASSYPQGGGYTF,TGTGCCAGCAGTTACCCGCAGGGAGGTGGCTACACCTTC
TRBV27,-,TRBD2,TRBJ2-3,CASSPGRDFKTDTQYF,TGTGCCAGCAGCCCGGGGAGGGACTTTAAAACAGATACGCAGTATTTT
TRBV27,-,-,TRBJ2-2,CASRMTEGTGELFF,TGTGCCAGCAGAATGACTGAGGGCACCGGGGAGCTGTTTTTT
TRBV6-5,once,-,TRBJ2-3,CASSSSLGGTDTQYF,TGTGCCAGCAGTTCCTCGTTAGGGGGCACAGATACGCAGTATTTT
TRBV6-5,-,TRBD1,TRBJ1-2,CASSSYDLDRESYTF,TGTGCCAGCAGTTCCTACGATCTTGACAGGGAAAGCTACACCTTC
TRBV7-3,-,-,TRBJ2-1,CASSQRTGGGANEQFF,TGTGCCAGCAGCCAACGGACAGGCGGAGGGGCCAATGAGCAGTTCTTC
TRBV4-2,-,-,TRBJ1-1,CASSQDLRAPRTEAFF,TGTGCCAGCAGCCAAGACCTCAGGGCCCCGAGGACTGAAGCTTTCTTT
TRBV14,-,-,TRBJ1-3,CASSPRIGGNTIYF,TGTGCCAGCAGCCCACGGATCGGTGGAAACACCATATATTTT
TRBV4-3,-,TRBD2,TRBJ2-3,CASSQTGTSGPTDTQYF,TGCGCCAGCAGCCAAACCGGGACTAGCGGGCCCACAGATACGCAGTATTTT
TRBV6-5,-,-,TRBJ2-1,CASSYGGSSVNEQFF,TGTGCCAGCAGTTACGGCGGGTCTAGCGTAAATGAGCAGTTCTTC
TRBV2,once,TRBD2,TRBJ2-1,CASSEMLVLAGSQQFF,TGTGCCAGCAGTGAAATGTTGGTACTAGCGGGGAGTCAGCAGTTCTTC
TRBV5-4,-,TRBD1,TRBJ1-6,CASSFEGGGSSPLHF,TGTGCCAGCAGCTTCGAAGGGGGCGGAAGCTCACCCCTCCACTTT
TRBV7-9,-,-,TRBJ1-4,CASSPVLGNEKLFF,TGTGCCAGCAGCCCGGTCCTGGGGAATGAAAAACTGTTTTTT
TRBV12-3/TRBV12-4,-,-,TRBJ1-5,CASSNSNQPQHF,TGTGCCAGCAGTAATAGCAATCAGCCCCAGCATTTT